The 26 T cell receptor beta chains reported below all come from one sample, sequenced in a study of shared clonotypes between healthy human individuals. Profiled with immunoSEQ multiplex PCR; TCRdb holds only in-frame clones, not every one. Counted here are some 2.3 million clones, approximately 93% occurring once; the ten biggest clones make up 0.39%. The sequencing sample was made of naive CD4+ T cells from PBMCs. Stated subset: CD45RA+ positively selected. The receptors were gathered from a young man in good health. Some clones in this sample may be carry-over from other donors' samples.

The V call is TRBV29-1, the J call TRBJ2-1; D is possibly TRBD1 (5 bases). Germline V CDR1 and CDR2: SQVTM, ANQGSEA. V lost 5 bases to trimming and J lost 7 bases, with 18 bases between them. The CDR3 contains 14 residues. This CDR3 is CSVPGWGGSNEQFF. In DNA, the CDR3 is TGCAGCGTTCCCGGGTGGGGCGGCTCTAATGAGCAGTTCTTC.

The chain employs TRBV30 and TRBJ2-1; 9 bases align to TRBD1. The length of the CDR3 is 15 residues. Germline CDR1 and CDR2: GTSNPN and SVGIG (reference sequence). Losses at the gene ends were 1 base for V and 8 bases for J; bases not matched to a gene: 9. The CDR3 bases are TGTGCCTGGAGTGGGAGGACAGGGGTGGGCTATGAGCAGTTCTTC. Amino acids: CAWSGRTGVGYEQFF.

The CDR3 loop is CATAPGRASYEQYF. CDR3 bases: TGTGCCACCGCTCCCGGGAGGGCCTCCTACGAGCAGTACTTC. The V gene is TRBV10-3, the J gene TRBJ2-7; 8 bases line up with TRBD2. Trimming at V came to 10 bases and at J to 0 bases, leaving 8 bases not matched to a gene. CDR3 size: 14 residues. Germline CDR1 reads ENHRY; CDR2 reads SYGVKD.

Note on this clone: This sample also contains other DNA sequences that code for the same CDR3. This rearrangement joins TRBV5-1 to TRBJ2-2; D gene unclear. The V end was cut by 1 base, the J end by 0 bases, with 1 base between. The CDR3 runs to 13 residues. Germline values: CDR1 SGHRS, CDR2 YFSETQ. As DNA, the CDR3 is TGCGCCAGCAGCTTGACGAACACCGGGGAGCTGTTTTTT. Protein product: CASSLTNTGELFF.

This clone appeared once. This sequence joins TRBV15 and TRBJ2-5; D is undetermined. The CDR3 extends over 13 amino acids. The ends were cut back, 8 bases at V and 2 bases at J, with 12 bases in the middle. Germline lookup yields CDR1 LNHNV and CDR2 YYDKDF (reference sequence). CDR3 nucleotides: TGTGCCACCGGAAACCGGTTACAAGAGACCCAGTACTTC. Its translation is CATGNRLQETQYF.

The J gene is TRBJ2-5, the V gene TRBV7-9; D remains ambiguous. Per germline, CDR1 SEHNR and CDR2 FQNEAQ (reference sequence). This CDR3 contains 14 residues. With 5 bases removed from V and 5 bases from J, the gap between germline ends came to 15 bases. The CDR3 DNA reads as TGTGCCAGCAGCCCGTCGCGGAGTGGCGAGACCCAGTACTTC. Translated: CASSPSRSGETQYF.

The rearrangement links TRBV7-9 to TRBJ2-2, with D unresolved. CDR1 and CDR2 from the germline V gene are SEHNR and FQNEAQ (reference sequence). The CDR3 has 16 amino acids. The V and J ends lost 1 base and 6 bases respectively, with 15 bases between them. The CDR3 protein is CASSLVAPRTSGELFF. DNA of the CDR3: TGTGCCAGCAGCTTAGTGGCCCCCCGGACGTCCGGGGAGCTGTTTTTT.

The chain joins TRBV5-4 to TRBJ2-7; D is ambiguous. The ends were cut back, 1 base at V and 6 bases at J, with 14 bases in the middle. CDR3 size: 14 residues. Germline CDR1 and CDR2: SGHNT and YYREEE (reference sequence). In DNA, the CDR3 is TGTGCCAGCAGCTTGCGTCCCCGCGCCGCCGAGCAGTACTTC. This gives the protein CASSLRPRAAEQYF.

The chain employs TRBV7-2 and TRBJ2-1; 9 bases line up with TRBD2. J was trimmed by 10 bases and V by 5 bases; bases with no gene match: 15. CDR1 and CDR2 from the germline V gene are SGHTA and FQGNSA. CDR3 length: 16 residues. This chain's CDR3 is CASSPRVLAGPREQFF. DNA of the CDR3: TGTGCCAGCAGCCCGCGGGTGCTAGCGGGACCTCGGGAGCAGTTCTTC.

The chain employs TRBV5-1 and TRBJ2-1; 9 bases fit TRBD1. V shed 3 bases and J 8 bases; nucleotides not matched to a gene: 6. The CDR3 is made up of 14 amino acids. Germline values: CDR1 SGHRS, CDR2 YFSETQ. The CDR3 nucleotides read TGCGCCAGCAGCTGGACAGGGGTTGGCGATGAGCAGTTCTTC. Its translation is CASSWTGVGDEQFF. Together with reference TRBV5-1 and TRBJ2-1, the CDR3 gives the full variable domain: KAGVTQTPRYLIKTRGQQVTLSCSPISGHRSVSWYQQTPGQGLQFLFEYFSETQRNKGNFPGRFSGRQFSNSRSEMNVSTLELGDSALYLCASSWTGVGDEQFFGPGTRLTVL.

The V gene is TRBV19, the J gene TRBJ2-7; possibly TRBD2 for D (6 bases). Between the trimmed V and J ends, which lost 1 base and 1 base, there was a span of 17 bases. Germline V gene sequence: CDR1 LNHDA, CDR2 SQIVND (reference sequence). The CDR3 is 17 amino acids. The CDR3 here is CASSIGDFSGRSYEQYF. DNA of the CDR3: TGTGCCAGTAGTATAGGGGACTTTTCGGGACGATCCTACGAGCAGTACTTC.

The gene calls are TRBV2 and TRBJ1-4; unclear D gene. The germline CDR1 and CDR2 sequences are SNHLY and FYNNEI. The germline V and J ends were trimmed by 2 bases and 8 bases, with 9 bases remaining between them. The CDR3 spans 13 residues. The CDR3 region is CASSENSLEKLFF. The CDR3 coding sequence is TGTGCCAGCAGTGAAAACAGTTTGGAAAAACTGTTTTTT.

This CDR3 is CASSLGGTGTYEQYF. The CDR3, as DNA: TGTGCCAGCAGCTTAGGGGGAACAGGGACCTACGAGCAGTACTTC. V gene TRBV11-1 combines with J gene TRBJ2-7; D possibly corresponds to TRBD1 (6 bases). V lost 1 base and J 2 bases, leaving 12 bases between the germline ends. This CDR3 has 15 amino acids. Per the germline V gene, CDR1 is SGHAT and CDR2 is FQDESV (reference sequence).

This clone appeared once. Other DNA sequences in this specimen translate into the identical CDR3. The rearrangement uses TRBV5-1 and TRBJ2-4, with D unresolved. Between the trimmed V and J ends, which lost 0 bases and 0 bases, there was a span of 7 bases. Germline V gene data show CDR1 as SGHRS and CDR2 as YFSETQ. CDR3 size: 15 residues. The CDR3 DNA sequence: TGCGCCAGCAGCTTGGGTTCGGTAGCCAAAAACATTCAGTACTTC. This encodes CASSLGSVAKNIQYF.

The chain is built from TRBV29-1 and TRBJ2-1, with 7 positions matching TRBD1. Trimming removed 4 bases from V and 4 bases from J; junction bases left unmatched: 4. In germline, CDR1 is SQVTM, CDR2 ANQGSEA. This CDR3 comprises 13 residues. The CDR3 coding sequence is TGCAGCGTTGGGGCAGGGGGTTACAATGAGCAGTTCTTC. The encoded protein is CSVGAGGYNEQFF.

The genes are TRBV4-2 and TRBJ2-3; 12 bases agree with TRBD2. Germline V CDR1 and CDR2: LGHNA, YNFKEQ. The CDR3 spans 16 residues. J lost 5 bases, V lost 3 bases, and 6 bases had no gene match. CDR3 amino acids: CASSQGLAGSGDTQYF. DNA for the CDR3: TGTGCCAGCAGCCAGGGACTAGCGGGTTCGGGAGATACGCAGTATTTT.

In this sample, this clone turned up once. The chain is built from TRBV9 and TRBJ2-7; 7 bases fit TRBD2. Trimming removed 0 bases from V and 5 bases from J; junction bases left unmatched: 11. The length of the CDR3 is 16 residues. Germline assignment: CDR1 SGDLS and CDR2 YYNGEE. CDR3 coding DNA: TGTGCCAGCAGCGTAGGGTTTGTGGGAGGGCCTAACGAGCAGTACTTC. This codes for CASSVGFVGGPNEQYF.

V gene TRBV28 combines with J gene TRBJ2-7, with TRBD2 identical over 7 bases. V trimming: 2 bases; J trimming: 2 bases; junction bases outside the gene matches: 6. The CDR3 length is 15 residues. Germline CDR1 reads MDHEN; CDR2 reads SYDVKM. CDR3 amino acids: CASSLQQRDAYEQYF. DNA for the CDR3: TGTGCCAGCAGTTTACAACAGCGGGACGCCTACGAGCAGTACTTC.

This clone is a singleton in its sample. The V call is TRBV4-1, the J call TRBJ2-7; D not resolved. CDR1 is MGHRA and CDR2 is YSYEKL in the germline V gene. This CDR3 spans 15 amino acids. V dropped 4 bases and J dropped 3 bases, with 16 bases sitting between them. Written as DNA, the CDR3 is TGCGCCAGCAGCCGGTCACCCTGGGAAGGCTACGAGCAGTACTTC. Translating it yields CASSRSPWEGYEQYF.

The chain's CDR3 is CASSFLVGFERAFF. The CDR3 DNA sequence: TGTGCCAGCAGCTTCTTGGTAGGGTTCGAGAGAGCTTTCTTT. This sequence joins TRBV7-9 and TRBJ1-1; no definite D call. Trimming removed 3 bases from V and 10 bases from J, with 18 bases in between. The CDR3 runs to 14 residues. From germline, CDR1 is SEHNR and CDR2 FQNEAQ (reference sequence).

CDR3 in amino acids: CASGLGQHSQRATYNEQFF. The CDR3 DNA sequence: TGTGCTAGTGGTTTGGGACAACACAGCCAGCGGGCCACCTACAATGAGCAGTTCTTC. V usage is TRBV12-5 and J usage is TRBJ2-1, with D possibly matching TRBD2 (6 bases). Trimming stripped 1 base from V and 2 bases from J, with 21 bases between. Germline V CDR1 and CDR2: LGHNT, FRNRAP. There are 19 residues in the CDR3.

The rearrangement uses TRBV5-1 and TRBJ2-1, with 9 positions matching TRBD2. The germline gives CDR1 SGHRS, CDR2 YFSETQ. This CDR3 has 18 amino acids. Germline trimming cut 3 bases from V and 5 bases from J; bases unmatched to any gene: 15. The CDR3 is CASSSLGVVAGEHNEQFF. The DNA of the CDR3 is TGCGCCAGCAGCTCCCTAGGAGTTGTAGCGGGAGAGCACAATGAGCAGTTCTTC.

This clone has only one observation. The chain couples TRBV29-1 to TRBJ2-3, with unresolved D. Germline CDR1 and CDR2: SQVTM and ANQGSEA. The V end lost 8 bases, the J end lost 2 bases, and 17 bases lay between the germline ends. The CDR3 consists of 14 residues. The DNA of the CDR3 is TGCAGCTTTGCAGGTGGAATTGACACAGATACGCAGTATTTT. Its protein product is CSFAGGIDTDTQYF.

This clone was recorded only once. The chain uses TRBV9 and TRBJ2-2; D may be TRBD2 (6 bases). There are 14 residues in the CDR3. Germline V CDR1 and CDR2: SGDLS, YYNGEE. Between the trimmed V and J ends, which lost 2 bases and 6 bases, there was a span of 11 bases. CDR3 sequence: CASSVRGGSGELFF. The DNA of the CDR3 is TGTGCCAGCAGCGTGCGGGGTGGATCCGGGGAGCTGTTTTTT. Looking up the rest from reference TRBV9 and TRBJ2-2 gives the full variable domain: DSGVTQTPKHLITATGQRVTLRCSPRSGDLSVYWYQQSLDQGLQFLIQYYNGEERAKGNILERFSAQQFPDLHSELNLSSLELGDSALYFCASSVRGGSGELFFGEGSRLTVL.

The CDR3 DNA reads as TGCGCCAGCAGCTTGAAGTCTAGCGGGAGTGAGACCCAGTACTTC. Protein sequence: CASSLKSSGSETQYF. The V gene is TRBV5-1, the J gene TRBJ2-5, with 10 bases that match TRBD2. J lost 5 bases, V lost 1 base, and 5 bases had no gene match. The germline V gene has CDR1 SGHRS and CDR2 YFSETQ. This CDR3 region has 15 residues.

The J gene is TRBJ2-1, the V gene TRBV30, with 10 bases lining up with TRBD2. With 1 base clipped from V and 0 bases from J, the junction kept 6 bases outside the gene matches. The CDR3 has 17 residues. Per germline, CDR1 GTSNPN and CDR2 SVGIG (reference sequence). CDR3 protein: CAWSGDLAGGSYNEQFF. The CDR3 bases are TGTGCCTGGAGTGGAGATTTAGCGGGAGGCTCCTACAATGAGCAGTTCTTC.